The sequence of this T cell receptor (beta chain) was determined in a study of shared clonotypes between healthy human individuals. CDR3 length equals 15 residues. V was clipped by 6 bases and J by 3 bases; unmatched bases: 7. Per the germline V gene, CDR1 is ENHRY and CDR2 is SYGVKD. Positive CCR7 selection of CD45RO-negative cells yielded the naive CD8 cells, and terminally differentiated effector memory CD45RA+ cells were excluded. Study results and limitations: Larger estimated richness was generally recorded for naive subsets relative to memory subsets.

Comment on this clone: Its target is unknown.

Some clones are missing from TCRdb's copy, which holds only in-frame ones; the method was immunoSEQ multiplex PCR. The repertoire consists of under 1 million clones, with around 96% occurring once and the leading ten covering about 0.25%. This rearrangement joins TRBV10-3 to TRBJ2-7; TRBD2 agrees at 11 bases. The clonotype originates from a young man in good health. The sample consisted of naive CD8+ T cells sorted from blood. CDR3 in amino acids: CAIRTSLAGDYEQYF. The DNA for the CDR3 is TGTGCCATCAGGACGTCACTAGCGGGAGACTACGAGCAGTACTTC.